Listed here are 18 T cell receptor beta chains from one sample, sequenced in a study of naive and memory T cell subsets. Whole-study findings and limits: Possibly reflecting memory cells re-expressing CD45RA, a few larger clonotypes occurred in naive repertoires, especially CD8.

An equimolar mix of two oligonucleotides served as the beta constant-region primer for TRBC1 and TRBC2. Nested alpha and beta constant-region primers with the SP2 primer drove four PCR rounds on ligated cDNA. Each CDR3 protein gets one entry after TCRdb re-called the UMI-ligation and nested PCR reads with MiXCR. Altogether about 99,000 distinct CDR3 sequences are present, 13% to 15% being singletons, with the ten largest covering about 3%. These receptors are not linked to any known antigen. Sequenced input: naive CD8+ T cells from blood. These receptors all come from a human donor in good health.

This clonotype was detected only a few times. This chain joins TRBV6-1 and TRBJ2-1; 9 positions match TRBD2. The CDR3 is 15 amino acids. Germline V gene sequence: CDR1 MNHNS, CDR2 SASEGT. With 8 bases clipped from V and 3 bases from J, the junction kept 8 bases outside the gene matches. The CDR3 coding sequence is TGTGCCAGCGGGTGGGGAGCGGGGGGCTACAATGAGCAGTTCTTC. Its protein is CASGWGAGGYNEQFF.

This clonotype was counted only a few times. This chain uses TRBV20-1 with TRBJ1-2; weak D call: TRBD1 (5 bases). The CDR3 is 14 residues long. Germline values: CDR1 DFQATT, CDR2 SNEGSKA (reference sequence). The ends were cut back, 6 bases at V and 0 bases at J, with 14 bases in the middle. The CDR3 protein is CSATGTSANYGYTF. In DNA, the CDR3 is TGCAGTGCAACCGGGACTTCTGCTAACTATGGCTACACCTTC.

This clonotype was found a few times. J is TRBJ2-1 and V is TRBV6-2 or TRBV6-3; 7 bases align to TRBD2. Germline CDR1 MNHEY, CDR2 SVGEGT. J was trimmed by 5 bases and V by 4 bases; bases with no gene match: 8. This CDR3 comprises 15 residues. CDR3 in DNA: TGTGCCAGCAGTTCCTGGCGGGAGTTGCACAATGAGCAGTTCTTC. Translation gives CASSSWRELHNEQFF.

This clonotype appeared a few times. The genes are TRBV5-1 and TRBJ2-7; D may match TRBD1 or TRBD2 (5 bases each). In germline, CDR1 is SGHRS, CDR2 YFSETQ. The CDR3 runs 14 residues. Trimming pared 2 bases from V and 4 bases from J, leaving 13 bases between. The CDR3 sequence: CASSFVRDAYEQYF. The CDR3 DNA follows: TGCGCCAGCAGCTTCGTCAGGGACGCTTACGAGCAGTACTTC.

This clonotype showed up many times. The chain couples TRBV2 to TRBJ2-5; D remains unclear. Germline lookup yields CDR1 SNHLY and CDR2 FYNNEI. The CDR3 loop spans 17 amino acids. The V end was cut by 6 bases, the J end by 1 base, with 21 bases between. The CDR3 nucleotides read TGTGCCAGCAGCGACCCTCGGGTATTGTCGGCCCAAGAGACCCAGTACTTC. This translates into CASSDPRVLSAQETQYF. Supplemented by reference TRBV2 and TRBJ2-5, the full variable domain reads EPEVTQTPSHQVTQMGQEVILRCVPISNHLYFYWYRQILGQKVEFLVSFYNNEISEKSEIFDDQFSVERPDGSNFTLKIRSTKLEDSAMYFCASSDPRVLSAQETQYFGPGTRLLVL.

This clonotype was recorded at least ten times. CDR3 in amino acids: CASSVGGSSYNEQFF. For the CDR3, the DNA is TGTGCCAGTAGCGTGGGCGGAAGCTCCTACAATGAGCAGTTCTTC. The chain uses TRBV19 and TRBJ2-1, with D hard to call. V was trimmed by 6 bases and J by 0 bases, leaving 12 bases between them. The CDR3 contains 15 residues. Germline CDR1 LNHDA, CDR2 SQIVND (reference sequence).

This clonotype was detected many times. The V and J genes are TRBV12-3 or TRBV12-4 and TRBJ1-1, with D perhaps TRBD1 (6 bases). The CDR3 is made up of 12 amino acids. V was trimmed by 3 bases and J by 6 bases, leaving 8 bases between them. CDR3 amino acids: CASSFRGAEAFF. The CDR3 DNA reads TGTGCCAGCAGTTTCAGGGGCGCTGAAGCTTTCTTT.

V and J are TRBV25-1 and TRBJ1-1; 9 nucleotides line up with TRBD1. CDR3 size: 15 residues. Germline loops: CDR1 MGHDK, CDR2 SYGVNS. V dropped 3 bases and J dropped 1; count of bases not matched to a gene: 3. This CDR3 is CASSDPGQGNTEAFF. The CDR3 DNA is TGTGCCAGCAGTGACCCGGGACAGGGGAACACTGAAGCTTTCTTT.

This clonotype was picked up a small number of times. The chain links TRBV20-1 to TRBJ1-2, with TRBD1 as a possible D gene (6 bases). V dropped 6 bases and J dropped 5 bases, with 25 bases sitting between them. The CDR3 runs 16 residues. Germline CDR1 and CDR2: DFQATT and SNEGSKA (reference sequence). The CDR3 protein is CSAPISRGAPGYGYTF. The DNA of the CDR3 is TGCAGTGCCCCAATCAGCCGGGGGGCCCCCGGGTATGGCTACACCTTC.

This clonotype was recorded at least ten times. The chain recombines TRBV7-9 with TRBJ2-5, with no clear D. The CDR3 extends over 14 amino acids. Germline CDR1 reads SEHNR; CDR2 reads FQNEAQ (reference sequence). Trimming took 2 bases from V and 3 from J, leaving 10 bases between them. CDR3 DNA sequence: TGTGCCAGCAGCTTATTCAACGGTGAAGAGACCCAGTACTTC. Its translation: CASSLFNGEETQYF.

The V and J genes are TRBV11-2 and TRBJ2-5, with 8 bases that match TRBD2. Germline trimming cut 5 bases from V and 0 bases from J; bases unmatched to any gene: 5. The CDR3 totals 15 residues. Germline CDR1 is SGHAT and CDR2 is FQNNGV. The CDR3 DNA reads as TGTGCCAGCAGCGTCGGGGGGGCCTACCAAGAGACCCAGTACTTC. It translates to CASSVGGAYQETQYF.

This clonotype was picked up many times. V and J are TRBV29-1 and TRBJ1-2, with 7 bases lining up with TRBD1. This CDR3 spans 13 amino acids. CDR1 SQVTM and CDR2 ANQGSEA come from the germline V gene. The J segment lost 6 bases and the V segment lost 3 bases, leaving 7 bases of the junction unmatched. DNA of the CDR3: TGCAGCGTTGACGCAGAGGGGGCGGATGGCTACACCTTC. Amino acid sequence: CSVDAEGADGYTF. Combining the CDR3 with reference TRBV29-1 and TRBJ1-2 gives the whole variable domain SAVISQKPSRDICQRGTSLTIQCQVDSQVTMMFWYRQQPGQSLTLIATANQGSEATYESGFVIDKFPISRPNLTFSTLTVSNMSPEDSSIYLCSVDAEGADGYTFGSGTRLTVV.

The V and J genes are TRBV4-3 and TRBJ2-7; 8 bases are a match to TRBD1. The V gene end was trimmed by 0 bases and the J gene end by 5 bases; junction bases not matched to a gene: 9. The CDR3 runs 16 residues. Germline V CDR1 and CDR2: LGHNA, YSLEER. CDR3 region: CASSQDQGTGINEQYF. The CDR3 coding sequence is TGCGCCAGCAGCCAAGATCAAGGGACAGGTATCAACGAGCAGTACTTC.

This clonotype turned up a few times. The rearrangement uses TRBV27 and TRBJ2-7, with a possible D match to TRBD1 (7 bases). Germline CDR1 reads MNHEY; CDR2 reads SMNVEV (reference sequence). The CDR3 covers 15 residues. The ends were cut back, 2 bases at V and 3 bases at J, with 14 bases in the middle. CDR3 sequence: CASSLGGTANYEQYF. The CDR3 DNA is TGTGCCAGCAGTTTAGGCGGGACAGCCAACTACGAGCAGTACTTC.

This clonotype has a count of ten or more. V gene TRBV28 combines with J gene TRBJ2-5, with TRBD1 as a possible D gene (6 bases). This CDR3 region has 14 residues. CDR1 and CDR2 from the germline V gene are MDHEN and SYDVKM. Trimming stripped 5 bases from V and 2 bases from J, with 12 bases between. The CDR3 sequence is CASSPRGMQETQYF. Written as DNA, the CDR3 is TGTGCCAGCAGTCCGAGGGGGATGCAAGAGACCCAGTACTTC.

This clonotype has just a few counts. The chain recombines TRBV15 with TRBJ2-5; tentatively, D is TRBD2 (5 bases). This CDR3 spans 13 amino acids. Germline loops: CDR1 LNHNV, CDR2 YYDKDF (reference sequence). The ends were cut back, 6 bases at V and 2 bases at J, with 10 bases in the middle. The CDR3 loop reads CATSSGSQETQYF. The CDR3, as DNA: TGTGCCACCAGTTCGGGGTCACAAGAGACCCAGTACTTC. Full variable domain (outside the CDR3, taken from reference TRBV15 and TRBJ2-5): DAMVIQNPRYQVTQFGKPVTLSCSQTLNHNVMYWYQQKSSQAPKLLFHYYDKDFNNEADTPDNFQSRRPNTSFCFLDIRSPGLGDTAMYLCATSSGSQETQYFGPGTRLLVL.

The gene calls are TRBV27 and TRBJ2-3; 7 bases are shared with TRBD1. From germline, CDR1 is MNHEY and CDR2 SMNVEV (reference sequence). V lost 7 bases to trimming and J lost 5 bases; unmatched junction nucleotides: 9. CDR3 length: 14 amino acids. The CDR3 DNA reads TGTGCCAGCAAAGACAGGGTCGGCGGAGATACGCAGTATTTT. Translated: CASKDRVGGDTQYF.

V usage is TRBV15 and J usage is TRBJ2-7; 14 bases are shared with TRBD2. Germline CDR1 LNHNV, CDR2 YYDKDF (reference sequence). The CDR3 runs 17 residues. V shed 0 bases, J shed 6 bases, and the junction held 7 bases outside the gene matches. CDR3 residues: CATSRDAGLAGGAEQYF. The CDR3 DNA sequence: TGTGCCACCAGCAGAGACGCAGGACTAGCGGGAGGAGCCGAGCAGTACTTC.